This T cell receptor (beta chain) was sequenced for a study of blood T cell repertoires in COVID-19. Study-level background: Sample material is recorded as cDNA or gDNA derived from T cells, B-cell-depleted T cells, or PBMCs.

Germline V gene sequence: CDR1 SGHTA, CDR2 FQGNSA. V gave up 5 bases and J gave up 5 bases, with 21 bases separating them. The CDR3 runs 16 residues. Repertoires were generated with immunoSEQ multiplex PCR, while TCRdb's copy carries only in-frame clones and drops some. The sample yields roughly 30,000 clones, around 90% seen once. The receptor was derived from a man in his sixties with COVID-19, enrolled during active disease. The chain is built from TRBV7-2 and TRBJ2-5, with a possible D match to TRBD2 (5 bases). The sample comprised peripheral blood. CDR3 in amino acids: CASSPNRFETGETQYF. CDR3 DNA sequence: TGTGCCAGCAGCCCGAACCGGTTCGAGACGGGGGAGACCCAGTACTTC.